This passage covers 5 T cell receptor beta chains from one sample sequenced in a study of Graves' ophthalmopathy and Graves' hyperthyroidism (dated by TCRdb to between 2018 and 2020). The sequencer was an Illumina HiSeq 2000. For repertoire sequencing, the TCR beta CDR3 regions were amplified from RNA transcripts. A first-round RT-PCR used HTBI primers with the Qiagen OneStep RT-PCR kit, followed by a second-round multiplex PCR, size selection and purification. TCRdb trimmed the raw reads at Q25, called clones with MiXCR and kept productive beta chains. Identical CDR3 proteins give one entry, which carries the most common genes and DNA. The sample contains around 50,000 distinct CDR3 sequences, less than 65% of them found a single time. The ten largest make up about 25% of the sample. The specimen was peripheral blood. The receptors here all came from an adult man with Graves' ophthalmopathy.

The CDR3 nucleotides are TGTGCCAGCAGTTACCGGGGACAGGGGTTCCCCGGGGAGCTGTTTTTT. Its translation is CASSYRGQGFPGELFF. The chain joins TRBV25-1 to TRBJ2-2, with TRBD1 matching 10 bases. CDR3 length: 16 amino acids. The germline V gene encodes CDR1 MGHDK and CDR2 SYGVNS. The trim removed 5 bases at V and 6 bases at J, leaving 9 bases unmatched.

With regard to this clonotype: Being one base from a much bigger clone, this may be a read error. This chain joins TRBV28 and TRBJ2-1; 9 positions agree with TRBD1. The CDR3 sequence is 12 residues long. The germline CDR1 and CDR2 sequences are MDHEN and SYDVKM. The V segment lost 7 bases and the J segment 9 bases; nucleotides outside the gene matches: 4. The CDR3: CASIGQGSEQFF. As DNA, the CDR3 is TGTGCCAGCATCGGACAGGGGTCTGAGCAGTTCTTC.

The rearrangement joins TRBV6-1 to TRBJ2-4, with 10 bases that match TRBD2. The CDR3 sequence is 21 residues long. Germline loops: CDR1 MNHNS, CDR2 SASEGT. With V trimmed by 4 bases and J by 6 bases, 24 bases remained unmatched. The CDR3 region has the DNA TGTGCCAGCAGTGCAGGCAGGGGGGCAGGGTCTAGCGGGGGACGCCGAAACATTCAGTACTTC. Translated, it gives CASSAGRGAGSSGGRRNIQYF.

The chain carries TRBV5-4 and TRBJ1-1; D is ambiguous. Trimming took 4 bases from V and 0 from J, leaving 16 bases between them. The CDR3 length is 16 residues. Germline loops: CDR1 SGHNT, CDR2 YYREEE (reference sequence). The CDR3 DNA reads TGTGCCAGCAGCCCCGTAGTCTCCTTGATGAACACTGAAGCTTTCTTT. Amino acid sequence: CASSPVVSLMNTEAFF.

This clonotype was recorded many times. The rearrangement uses TRBV19 and TRBJ2-7, with D possibly being TRBD2 (5 bases). Trimming shortened V by 8 bases and J by 3 bases, and 8 bases separated the two germline ends. Germline loops: CDR1 LNHDA, CDR2 SQIVND (reference sequence). This CDR3 region has 11 residues. This chain's CDR3 is CASADFYEQYF. CDR3 nucleotides: TGTGCCAGTGCGGACTTCTACGAGCAGTACTTC.